The 20 T cell receptor beta chains below all came from one sample that was sequenced in a study of T cells in localized non-small cell lung cancer. Clones were read by immunoSEQ multiplex PCR, and TCRdb kept only the in-frame ones, dropping some. The sample records 15,000 to 20,000 clones, around 80% being singletons. The specimen was peripheral blood, collected before any cancer treatment. The receptors were sampled from a male donor aged 60 or older with stage I lung adenocarcinoma.

V gene TRBV1 combines with J gene TRBJ2-7; TRBD2 was called by the table and not checked on the DNA. TRBV1 is marked as a pseudogene. The CDR3 runs 17 residues. For the CDR3, the DNA is TGCACCAGCAGCCAATTCATCGGGTCAAGGAGCTCCTACGAGCAGTACTTC. This sequence encodes CTSSQFIGSRSSYEQYF.

V usage is TRBV10-3 and J usage is TRBJ2-7; 14 nucleotides agree with TRBD2. Germline-derived CDR1 and CDR2 are ENHRY and SYGVKD. Trimming cost V 10 bases and J 3 bases; bases outside gene matches: 11. The CDR3 is made up of 16 amino acids. CDR3 sequence (DNA): TGTGCCACCGCTGGGACTAGCGGGAGTGGGAGCTACGAGCAGTACTTC. Protein sequence: CATAGTSGSGSYEQYF.

The chain combines TRBV21-1 with TRBJ2-7; no DNA check was done on the table's D call, TRBD2. TRBV21-1 is flagged as a pseudogene. The CDR3 is made up of 14 amino acids. The CDR3 is CASSKVGEFYEQYF. The DNA for the CDR3 is TGTGCCAGCAGCAAAGTCGGAGAATTCTACGAGCAGTACTTC.

The V gene is TRBV7-3, the J gene TRBJ2-3; 8 bases align to TRBD2. This CDR3 has 16 amino acids. Germline values: CDR1 SGHTA, CDR2 FQGTGA. Trimming took 5 bases from V and 5 from J; bases not matched to a gene: 12. The DNA for the CDR3 is TGTGCCAGCAGCCACGTAGGGCGGGGGGCGGAAGATACGCAGTATTTT. Protein: CASSHVGRGAEDTQYF. The variable domain in full, with the rest retrieved from reference TRBV7-3 and TRBJ2-3, is GAGVSQTPSNKVTEKGKYVELRCDPISGHTALYWYRQSLGQGPEFLIYFQGTGAADDSGLPNDRFFAVRPEGSVSTLKIQRTERGDSAVYLCASSHVGRGAEDTQYFGPGTRLTVL.

The V call is TRBV28, the J call TRBJ2-1, with TRBD2 matching over 9 bases. The CDR3 runs to 14 residues. Germline loops: CDR1 MDHEN, CDR2 SYDVKM. Unmatched junction bases numbered 8, after V lost 5 bases and J lost 9 bases. The CDR3 bases are TGTGCCAGCAGTCGCGGGGGGGGGACTCGTGAGCAGTTCTTC. Translated: CASSRGGGTREQFF.

The chain couples TRBV7-6 to TRBJ1-1, with a tentative D call TRBD1 (6 bases). Trimming pared 0 bases from V and 3 bases from J, leaving 26 bases between. The germline gives CDR1 SGHVS, CDR2 FNYEAQ. The CDR3 has 20 residues. CDR3 nucleotide sequence: TGTGCCAGCAGCTTAGCGGGGGCGGCCCACGGGGGACCGTACGACACTGAAGCTTTCTTT. Residues: CASSLAGAAHGGPYDTEAFF.

This clone was seen only once. V and J are TRBV7-9 and TRBJ2-3, with D possibly TRBD2 on 6 matching bases. CDR1 is SEHNR and CDR2 is FQNEAQ in the germline V gene (reference sequence). V was cut by 5 bases and J by 0 bases, with 21 bases left in between. The CDR3 sequence is 18 residues long. The CDR3 sequence is CASSLPRDSRPSTDTQYF. The CDR3 bases are TGTGCCAGCAGCCTCCCCCGGGACTCACGTCCTAGCACAGATACGCAGTATTTT.

This clone was counted between two and nine times. CDR3 DNA: TGCGCCAGCAGCTTGAATCAGGGAGAGGGGGATGAAAAACTGTTTTTT. It yields the protein CASSLNQGEGDEKLFF. The chain combines TRBV5-1 with TRBJ1-4, with a weak D call TRBD1 (6 bases). The CDR3 is made up of 16 amino acids. Trimming shortened V by 1 base and J by 6 bases, and 16 bases separated the two germline ends. Germline V CDR1 and CDR2: SGHRS, YFSETQ. The full variable domain, in which reference TRBV5-1 and TRBJ1-4 provide the parts outside the CDR3, is KAGVTQTPRYLIKTRGQQVTLSCSPISGHRSVSWYQQTPGQGLQFLFEYFSETQRNKGNFPGRFSGRQFSNSRSEMNVSTLELGDSALYLCASSLNQGEGDEKLFFGSGTQLSVL.

V is TRBV30 and J is TRBJ1-4; 10 bases are shared with TRBD1. Germline CDR1 and CDR2: GTSNPN and SVGIG (reference sequence). V gave up 3 bases and J gave up 8 bases; unmatched junction bases: 6. The CDR3 is made up of 14 amino acids. The CDR3 DNA follows: TGTGCCTGGAGGGACAGGGGGGCTCGGGAAAAACTGTTTTTT. Translated, it gives CAWRDRGAREKLFF.

The CDR3 sequence: CASTRLGVPDTQYF. CDR3 in DNA: TGTGCCAGCACCAGGTTAGGGGTGCCAGATACGCAGTATTTT. The chain employs TRBV7-8 and TRBJ2-3; a possible D gene is TRBD1 (5 bases). Trimming took 7 bases from V and 4 from J, leaving 15 bases between them. From germline, CDR1 is SGHVS and CDR2 FQNEAQ. CDR3 length equals 14 residues.

The gene calls are TRBV27 and TRBJ1-1; D is undetermined. Per germline, CDR1 MNHEY and CDR2 SMNVEV (reference sequence). CDR3 length: 15 residues. The V and J ends lost 5 bases and 0 bases respectively, with 13 bases between them. CDR3 in DNA: TGTGCCAGCAGTCCCCACGACACCATGAACACTGAAGCTTTCTTT. Protein sequence: CASSPHDTMNTEAFF.

This clone has only one observation. V and J are TRBV6-6 and TRBJ2-1; a possible D gene is TRBD1 (7 bases). The length of the CDR3 is 16 residues. Trimming stripped 2 bases from V and 6 bases from J, with 17 bases between. Germline V gives CDR1 MNHNY, CDR2 SVGAGI (reference sequence). This CDR3 is CASSYVPGQGGNEQFF. The CDR3 DNA reads TGTGCCAGCAGTTACGTCCCTGGGCAGGGGGGCAATGAGCAGTTCTTC.

The V and J genes are TRBV4-3 and TRBJ1-1; D is perhaps TRBD1 (6 bases). Germline values: CDR1 LGHNA, CDR2 YSLEER. The V and J ends lost 0 bases and 0 bases respectively, with 17 bases between them. CDR3 length: 18 residues. CDR3 bases: TGCGCCAGCAGCCAAGAAGTCACAGGGAGTCCCTTGAACACTGAAGCTTTCTTT. This translates into CASSQEVTGSPLNTEAFF.

The chain uses TRBV10-3 and TRBJ2-7; 10 nucleotides align to TRBD1. V lost 6 bases to trimming and J lost 3 bases; unmatched junction nucleotides: 5. Per the germline V gene, CDR1 is ENHRY and CDR2 is SYGVKD. The CDR3 totals 14 residues. The DNA of the CDR3 is TGTGCCATCAGGGCGACAGGGGGCTTCTACGAGCAGTACTTC. Amino acids: CAIRATGGFYEQYF.

This chain uses TRBV29-1 with TRBJ2-1; the match to TRBD1 covers 10 bases. Germline loops: CDR1 SQVTM, CDR2 ANQGSEA. The CDR3 has 14 amino acids. Trimming removed 6 bases from V and 8 bases from J; junction bases left unmatched: 10. The CDR3 loop reads CSVRKDRGKHEQFF. The CDR3 DNA sequence: TGCAGCGTCCGAAAGGACAGGGGGAAACATGAGCAGTTCTTC.

In DNA, the CDR3 is TGTGCCAGCAGTGATACTACAGGGTTTCACGAGACCCAGTACTTC. Its protein is CASSDTTGFHETQYF. V usage is TRBV25-1 and J usage is TRBJ2-5; tentative D call: TRBD1 (6 bases). With 3 bases removed from V and 5 bases from J, the gap between germline ends came to 16 bases. This CDR3 has 15 amino acids. In germline, CDR1 is MGHDK, CDR2 SYGVNS.

As to this clone: At one end the junction does not follow the germline gene, possibly because of a read error. Additional DNA sequences in this sample encode the identical CDR3. The chain combines TRBV6-5 with TRBJ1-6; TRBD1 agrees at 11 bases. Germline CDR1 MNHEY, CDR2 SVGAGI. There are 16 residues in the CDR3. The CDR3: CASSYGDRGWDSPLHF. In DNA, the CDR3 is TGTGCCAGCAGTTACGGGGACAGGGGGTGGGATTCACCTCTCCACTTT.

The chain uses TRBV10-3 and TRBJ1-3; 7 bases agree with TRBD1. The CDR3 contains 16 residues. CDR1 and CDR2 from the germline V gene are ENHRY and SYGVKD. With V trimmed by 0 bases and J by 0 bases, 2 bases remained unmatched. Here the CDR3 reads CAISESQGPSGNTIYF. The CDR3 DNA reads as TGTGCCATCAGTGAGTCACAGGGGCCCTCTGGAAACACCATATATTTT.

The V and J genes are TRBV11-2 and TRBJ2-1; D is possibly TRBD2 (6 bases). V was pared by 4 bases and J by 5 bases, with 15 bases between. From germline, CDR1 is SGHAT and CDR2 FQNNGV. This CDR3 is 15 amino acids long. CDR3 amino acids: CASSSTGLLDNEQFF. CDR3 DNA sequence: TGTGCCAGCAGCTCCACGGGACTTTTAGACAATGAGCAGTTCTTC.

The V call is TRBV19, the J call TRBJ1-1; D remains ambiguous. The V gene lost 7 bases and the J gene lost 7 bases, with 10 bases spanning the gap. Germline CDR1 and CDR2: LNHDA and SQIVND (reference sequence). The CDR3 consists of 11 residues. As DNA, the CDR3 is TGTGCCAGTACGGGTCCACTTGAAGCTTTCTTT. This sequence encodes CASTGPLEAFF.